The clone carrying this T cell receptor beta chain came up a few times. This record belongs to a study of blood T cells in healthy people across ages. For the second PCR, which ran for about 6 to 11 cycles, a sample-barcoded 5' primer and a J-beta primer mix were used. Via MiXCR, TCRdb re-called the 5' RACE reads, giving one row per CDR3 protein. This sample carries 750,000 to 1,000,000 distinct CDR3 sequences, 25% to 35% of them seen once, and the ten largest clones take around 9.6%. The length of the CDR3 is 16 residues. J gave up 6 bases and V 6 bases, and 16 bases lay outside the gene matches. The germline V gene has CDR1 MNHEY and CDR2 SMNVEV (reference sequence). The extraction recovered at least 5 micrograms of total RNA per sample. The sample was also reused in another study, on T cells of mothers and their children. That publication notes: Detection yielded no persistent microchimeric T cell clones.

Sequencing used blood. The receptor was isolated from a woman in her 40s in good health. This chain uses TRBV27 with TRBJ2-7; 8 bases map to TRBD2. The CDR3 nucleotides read TGTGCCAGCAGGATTGAGTACGGGACTAGTTTTAGCGAGCAGTACTTC. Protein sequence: CASRIEYGTSFSEQYF.